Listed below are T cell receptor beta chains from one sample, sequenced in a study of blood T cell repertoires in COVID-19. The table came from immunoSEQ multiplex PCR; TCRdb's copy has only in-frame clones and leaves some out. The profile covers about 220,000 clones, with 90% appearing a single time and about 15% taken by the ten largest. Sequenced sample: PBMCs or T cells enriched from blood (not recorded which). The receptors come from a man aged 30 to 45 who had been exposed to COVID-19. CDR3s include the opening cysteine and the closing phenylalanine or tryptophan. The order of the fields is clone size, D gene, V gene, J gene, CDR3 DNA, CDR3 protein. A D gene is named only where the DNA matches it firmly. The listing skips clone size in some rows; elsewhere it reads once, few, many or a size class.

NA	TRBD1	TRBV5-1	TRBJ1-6	TGCGCCAGCAGCGCTGGGACAGAGCATCATTCACCCCTCCACTTT	CASSAGTEHHSPLHF
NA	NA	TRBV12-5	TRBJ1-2	TGTGCTAGTGTGGGTTTGAGGAGGAACACCTTC	CASVGLRRNTF
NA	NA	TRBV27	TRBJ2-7	TGTGCCAAAAGAACAGGGAATCCATACGAGCAGTACTTC	CAKRTGNPYEQYF
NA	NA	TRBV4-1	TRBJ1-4	TGCGCCAGCAGCCAACCAACAGACCCTGCAACTAATGAAAAACTGTTTTTT	CASSQPTDPATNEKLFF
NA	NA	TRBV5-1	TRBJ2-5	TGCGCCAGCAGCTTGGGTAACAAAAAAGAGACCCAGTACTTC	CASSLGNKKETQYF
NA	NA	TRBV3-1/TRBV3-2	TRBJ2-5	TGTGCCAGCAGCCAAGATCCGCAAGAGACCCAGTACTTC	CASSQDPQETQYF
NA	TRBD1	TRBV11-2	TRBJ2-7	TGTGCCAGCAGCTTAGTTCCCGGGACAGGGGGTAAAGGATACGAGCAGTACTTC	CASSLVPGTGGKGYEQYF
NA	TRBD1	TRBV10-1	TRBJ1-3	TGCGCCAGCAGTGATTCCAGGGGGCATGGAAACACCATATATTTT	CASSDSRGHGNTIYF
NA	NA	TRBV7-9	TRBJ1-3	TGTGCCAGCAGCCTCGACACTCTACTTAGAAACACCATATATTTT	CASSLDTLLRNTIYF
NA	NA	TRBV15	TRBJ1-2	TGTGCCACCAGCAGAGAGACAGGCTATGGCTACACCTTC	CATSRETGYGYTF
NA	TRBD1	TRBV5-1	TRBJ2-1	TGCGCCAGCAGAGGGGGCTCGGATGAGCAGTTCTTC	CASRGGSDEQFF
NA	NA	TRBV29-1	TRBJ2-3	TGCAGCGTTGAATTGGGACTGAAAAACCCTGGTACAGATACGCAGTATTTT	CSVELGLKNPGTDTQYF
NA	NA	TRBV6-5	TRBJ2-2	TGTGCCAGCAGTTACGGGCAGATGACCGGGGAGCTGTTTTTT	CASSYGQMTGELFF
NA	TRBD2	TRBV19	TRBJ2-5	TGTGCCAGTAGTTACCCGGGACTAGCATCGGAGACCCAGTACTTC	CASSYPGLASETQYF
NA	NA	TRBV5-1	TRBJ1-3	TGCGCCAGCAGCCCCCGCAGAGGAAACACCATATATTTT	CASSPRRGNTIYF
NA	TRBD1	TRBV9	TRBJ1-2	TGTGCCAGCAGCAACCAGGACAGGAACACTCATGGCTACACCTTC	CASSNQDRNTHGYTF
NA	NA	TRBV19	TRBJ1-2	TGTGCCAGTAGTATAAGATACAGGGAAGGCTACACCTTC	CASSIRYREGYTF
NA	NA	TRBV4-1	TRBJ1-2	TGCGCCAGCAGCCGCCCCCCCAGGGCCCCTGGATATGGCTACACCTTC	CASSRPPRAPGYGYTF
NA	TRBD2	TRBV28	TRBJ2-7	TGTGCCAGCGCATTGGGAGGGCTTAGTTCCTACGAGCAGTACTTC	CASALGGLSSYEQYF
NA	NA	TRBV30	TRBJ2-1	TGTGCCTGGAGTGTATATCGGCGGGATGAGCAGTTCTTC	CAWSVYRRDEQFF
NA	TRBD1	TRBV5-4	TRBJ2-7	TGTGCCAGCAGCTTACCGGGACAGACGGAATACGAGCAGTACTTC	CASSLPGQTEYEQYF
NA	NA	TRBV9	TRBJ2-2	TGTGCCAGCAGCCGAGGTGGGCGGGGTACCGGGGAGCTGTTTTTT	CASSRGGRGTGELFF
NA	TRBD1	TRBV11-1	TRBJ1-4	TGTGCCAGCAGCTCAAGGGGGCTCGCGGGGGAAAAACTGTTTTTT	CASSSRGLAGEKLFF
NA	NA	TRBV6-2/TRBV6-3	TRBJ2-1	TGTGCCAGCAGTTTCGGAGCCGGGCAGTTCTTC	CASSFGAGQFF
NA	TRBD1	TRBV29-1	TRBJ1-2	TGCAGCAGCCAGACAGGGGGCGACTATGGCTACACCTTC	CSSQTGGDYGYTF
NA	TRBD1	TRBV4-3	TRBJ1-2	TGCGCCAGCAGCCAAGATGTACAGGGGTTTGGCTACACCTTC	CASSQDVQGFGYTF
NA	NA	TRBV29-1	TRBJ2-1	TGCAGCGTTGGGGGGCCCAGGAATGAGCAGTTCTTC	CSVGGPRNEQFF
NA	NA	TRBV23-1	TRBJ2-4	TGCGCCAGTCGAGTCCGTCGGGACATTCAGTACTTC	CASRVRRDIQYF
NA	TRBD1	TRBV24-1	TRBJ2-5	TGTGCCACCAGTGACAGGGACAGAGAGACCCAGTACTTC	CATSDRDRETQYF
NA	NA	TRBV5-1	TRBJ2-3	TGCGCCAGCAGTTCAACCGGGGGTACAGATACGCAGTATTTT	CASSSTGGTDTQYF
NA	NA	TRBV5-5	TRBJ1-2	TGTGCCAGCAGCCCGACTGAGAACTATGGCTACACCTTC	CASSPTENYGYTF
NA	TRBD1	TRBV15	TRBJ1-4	TGTGCCACCTCCGGGACAGGAAATGAAAAACTGTTTTTT	CATSGTGNEKLFF
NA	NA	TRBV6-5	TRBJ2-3	TGTGCCAGCAGCAGGGAACAAGCCTCCGATACGCAGTATTTT	CASSREQASDTQYF
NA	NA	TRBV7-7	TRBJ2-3	TGTGCCAGCAGCTTCACAGGGACAGATACGCAGTATTTT	CASSFTGTDTQYF
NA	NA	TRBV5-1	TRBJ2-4	TGCGCCAGCAGGACATCACCAGGGGAGGGAGGGAACATTCAGTACTTC	CASRTSPGEGGNIQYF
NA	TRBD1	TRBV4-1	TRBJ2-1	TGCGCCAGCAGCCGCAATCCACTCGCTAAGGACAGGTACAATGAGCAGTTCTTC	CASSRNPLAKDRYNEQFF
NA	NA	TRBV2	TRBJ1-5	TGTGCCACCGCGACTGACAGGCCGGGGGGGCCCCAGCATTTT	CATATDRPGGPQHF
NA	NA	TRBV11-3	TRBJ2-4	TGTGCCAGCAGCTTGAGAACAGCCATAGCCAAAAACATTCAGTACTTC	CASSLRTAIAKNIQYF
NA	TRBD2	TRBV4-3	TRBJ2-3	TGCGCCAGCAGCGTACTTGGGCGGGGGGGTACTACAGATACGCAGTATTTT	CASSVLGRGGTTDTQYF
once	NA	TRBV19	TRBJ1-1	TGTGCCAGTAGTCCATGGCTTAACAGGGCGGACACTGAAGCTTTCTTT	CASSPWLNRADTEAFF
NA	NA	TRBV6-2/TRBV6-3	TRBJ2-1	TGTGCCAGCAGTTACTCGAGCTCCTACAATGAGCAGTTCTTC	CASSYSSSYNEQFF
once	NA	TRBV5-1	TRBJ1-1	TGCGCCAGCGATAGGACGGGGTCGAACACTGAAGCTTTCTTT	CASDRTGSNTEAFF
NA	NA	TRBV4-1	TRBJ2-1	TGCGCCAGCAGCCAAGATTTCTGGGGAGAAGTTAAGCAGTTCTTC	CASSQDFWGEVKQFF
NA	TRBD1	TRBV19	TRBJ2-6	TGTGCCAGTCACGGACAGGGATTTAGGTCTGGGGCCAACGTCCTGACTTTC	CASHGQGFRSGANVLTF
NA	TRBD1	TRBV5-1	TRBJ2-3	TGCGCCAGCAGCCCGGGGACCGGGACAGGGGAGGCAGATACGCAGTATTTT	CASSPGTGTGEADTQYF
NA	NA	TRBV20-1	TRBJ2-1	TGCAGTGCTAGAGCCGACAATGAGCAGTTCTTC	CSARADNEQFF
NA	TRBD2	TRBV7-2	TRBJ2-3	TGTGCCAGCAGCCCGCGTTCTAGCGGGTTCACAGATACGCAGTATTTT	CASSPRSSGFTDTQYF
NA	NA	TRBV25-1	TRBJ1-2	TGTGCCAGCAGTGGACCGGGGGGGGACTATGGCTACACCTTC	CASSGPGGDYGYTF
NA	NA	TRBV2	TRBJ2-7	TGTGCCAGCAGTGGAGGTAGGAATTCCTACGAGCAGTACTTC	CASSGGRNSYEQYF
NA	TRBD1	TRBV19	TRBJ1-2	TGTGCCAGTAGCAGAGACAGGGGCAACTATGGCTACACCTTC	CASSRDRGNYGYTF
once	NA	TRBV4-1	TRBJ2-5	TGCGCCAGCAGCCAGAGGGGGGGGCCGGAAGAGACCCAGTACTTC	CASSQRGGPEETQYF
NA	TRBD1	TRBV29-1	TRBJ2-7	TGCAGCGTTTCGGGGACAGACTCCTACGAGCAGTACTTC	CSVSGTDSYEQYF
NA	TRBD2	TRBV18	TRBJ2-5	TGTGCCAGCTCCCCCTGGGGGGGACCACAAGAGACCCAGTACTTC	CASSPWGGPQETQYF
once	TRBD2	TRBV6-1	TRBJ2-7	TGTGCCAGCAGTGAATGGGGGGGGTACGAGCAGTACTTC	CASSEWGGYEQYF
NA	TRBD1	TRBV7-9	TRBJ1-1	TGTGCCAGCAGCCTCGACAGGGGGCTAGGGGGAAACACTGAAGCTTTCTTT	CASSLDRGLGGNTEAFF
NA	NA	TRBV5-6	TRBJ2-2	TGTGCCAGCAGCTTTACTCGTCCCGGGGAGCTGTTTTTT	CASSFTRPGELFF
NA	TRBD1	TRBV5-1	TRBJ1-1	TGCGCCAGCAGCCGAATGGGACAGGGGTACATCAATAGGGAAGCTTTCTTT	CASSRMGQGYINREAFF
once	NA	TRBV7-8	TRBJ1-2	TGTGCCAGCAGCTCCCTTCGGGGGGACTATGGCTACACCTTC	CASSSLRGDYGYTF
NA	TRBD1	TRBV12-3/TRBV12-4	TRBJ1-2	TGTGCCAGCACGGCAGGGGGCTATGGCTACACCTTC	CASTAGGYGYTF